This TCR beta chain was sequenced for a study of blood T cell repertoires in COVID-19. V was clipped by 1 base and J by 0 bases, with 10 bases between them. The CDR3 contains 15 residues. Per the germline V gene, CDR1 is SGHRS and CDR2 is YFSETQ. Per the original data handling: Amplification of reference gene primers provided the estimated nucleated cell counts. Here immunoSEQ multiplex PCR was the method, and the copy in TCRdb shows in-frame clones only, minus some. V and J calls and clone size are those listed in that table; D and trimming were worked out from the DNA. Counted here are 35,000 to 55,000 clones, roughly 84% occurring once; the ten biggest clones make up over 10%.

The TCR comes from a woman in her 70s in a cohort sampled during active COVID-19. Specimen: peripheral blood. The chain is built from TRBV5-1 and TRBJ1-1, with unresolved D. DNA of the CDR3: TGCGCCAGCAGCTTGTGGGGAGGGATGAACACTGAAGCTTTCTTT. Amino acids: CASSLWGGMNTEAFF.